This T cell receptor beta chain originates from a study of naive and memory T cell subsets. Both TRBC1 and TRBC2 were covered by a beta constant-region primer of two equimolar oligonucleotides. MiXCR, applied by TCRdb to the UMI-ligation and nested PCR reads, yields one record per CDR3 protein. The sample has over 75,000 distinct CDR3 sequences; around 14% are singletons. Cells stained for CD3, CD4, CD8, CD45RA, CD27 and viability were sorted into four CD45RA/CD27 subsets. CDR3 length: 16 amino acids. Germline V gene sequence: CDR1 MNHEY, CDR2 SMNVEV (reference sequence). V shed 4 bases, J shed 5 bases, and the junction held 11 bases outside the gene matches.

The sample was central memory CD4+ T cells from blood. This sequence was found in a human donor in good health. The chain has TRBV27 and TRBJ2-7; 10 bases map to TRBD2. The CDR3 nucleotides read TGTGCCAGCAGTTCGCCCCAGCGGGAGGGCCGAAACGAGCAGTACTTC. It specifies CASSSPQREGRNEQYF.